The clone carrying this T cell receptor (beta chain) was found many times. With a much larger clone just one base away, this may be a read error. This specimen comes from a study of metastatic and nonmetastatic thyroid tumors. The CDR3 loop spans 13 amino acids. Germline CDR1 is MNHNY and CDR2 is SVGAGI (reference sequence). Nobody among the patients had been given any treatment before thyroid surgery. MiXCR was used by TCRdb to re-call the PCR reads. The data hold some 23,000 clones, with approximately 9.9% observed a single time. The clonotype comes from a female donor with papillary thyroid cancer or a benign thyroid nodule (not recorded which). Some clones in this sample may be carry-over from other donors' samples. This chain connects TRBV6-6 to TRBJ2-7, with D possibly being TRBD1 (6 bases). The specimen sequenced was blood. For the CDR3, the DNA is TGTGCCAGCAGTTACGGGACATCGCATGAGCGGTACTTC. Its translation: CASSYGTSHERYF.